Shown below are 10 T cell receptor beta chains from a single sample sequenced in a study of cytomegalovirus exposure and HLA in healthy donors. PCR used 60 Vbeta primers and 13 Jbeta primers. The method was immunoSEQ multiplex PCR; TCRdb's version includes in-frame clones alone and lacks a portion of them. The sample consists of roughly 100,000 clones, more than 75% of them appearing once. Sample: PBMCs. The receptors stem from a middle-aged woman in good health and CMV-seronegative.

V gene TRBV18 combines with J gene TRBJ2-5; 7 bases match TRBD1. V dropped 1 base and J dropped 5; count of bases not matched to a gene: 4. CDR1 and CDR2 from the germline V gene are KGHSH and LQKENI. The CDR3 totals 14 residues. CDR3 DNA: TGTGCCAGCTCACCACAGGGGGCTAGGGAGACCCAGTACTTC. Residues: CASSPQGARETQYF. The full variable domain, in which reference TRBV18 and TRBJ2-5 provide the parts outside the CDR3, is NAGVMQNPRHLVRRRGQEARLRCSPMKGHSHVYWYRQLPEEGLKFMVYLQKENIIDESGMPKERFSAEFPKEGPSILRIQQVVRGDSAAYFCASSPQGARETQYFGPGTRLLVL.

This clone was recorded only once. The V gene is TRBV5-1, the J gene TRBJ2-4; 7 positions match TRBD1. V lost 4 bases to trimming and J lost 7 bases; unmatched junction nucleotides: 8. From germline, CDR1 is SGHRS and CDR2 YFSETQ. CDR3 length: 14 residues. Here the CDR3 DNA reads TGCGCCAGCAGCGACACAGGGGTATGGAACATTCAGTACTTC. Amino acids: CASSDTGVWNIQYF. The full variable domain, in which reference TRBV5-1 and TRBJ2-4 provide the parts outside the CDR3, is KAGVTQTPRYLIKTRGQQVTLSCSPISGHRSVSWYQQTPGQGLQFLFEYFSETQRNKGNFPGRFSGRQFSNSRSEMNVSTLELGDSALYLCASSDTGVWNIQYFGAGTRLSVL.

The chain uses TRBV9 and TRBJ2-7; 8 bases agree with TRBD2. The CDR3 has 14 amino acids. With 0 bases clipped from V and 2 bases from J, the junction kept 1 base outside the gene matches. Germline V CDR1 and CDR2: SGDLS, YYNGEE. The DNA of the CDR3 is TGTGCCAGCAGCGTAGGGGGACTAGCCTACGAGCAGTACTTC. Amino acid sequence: CASSVGGLAYEQYF.

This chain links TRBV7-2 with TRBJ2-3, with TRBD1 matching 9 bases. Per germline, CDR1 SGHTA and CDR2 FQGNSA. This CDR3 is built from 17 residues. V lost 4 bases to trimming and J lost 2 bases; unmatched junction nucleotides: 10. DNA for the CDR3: TGTGCCAGCAGCTCGTTAGGACAGGGGATCGCCACAGATACGCAGTATTTT. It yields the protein CASSSLGQGIATDTQYF.

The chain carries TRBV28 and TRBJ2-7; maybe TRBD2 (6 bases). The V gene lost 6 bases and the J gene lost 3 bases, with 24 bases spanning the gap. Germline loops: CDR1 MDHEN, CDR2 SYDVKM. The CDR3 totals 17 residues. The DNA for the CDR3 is TGTGCCAGCAGCTGGGGGTCGGGAGCCGGATCGAGCTACGAGCAGTACTTC. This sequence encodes CASSWGSGAGSSYEQYF.

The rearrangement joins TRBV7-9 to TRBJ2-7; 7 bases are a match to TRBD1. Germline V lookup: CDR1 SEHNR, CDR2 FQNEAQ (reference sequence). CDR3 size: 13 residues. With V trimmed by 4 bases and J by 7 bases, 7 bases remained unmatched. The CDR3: CASSSDRVREQYF. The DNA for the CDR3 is TGTGCCAGCAGCTCCGACAGGGTGAGGGAGCAGTACTTC.

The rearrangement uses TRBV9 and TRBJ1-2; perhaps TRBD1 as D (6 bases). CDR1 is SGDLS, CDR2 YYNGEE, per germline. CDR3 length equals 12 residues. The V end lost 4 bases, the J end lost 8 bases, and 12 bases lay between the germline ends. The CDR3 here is CASSQGLGGYTF. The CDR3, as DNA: TGTGCCAGCAGCCAGGGGTTGGGGGGCTACACCTTC.

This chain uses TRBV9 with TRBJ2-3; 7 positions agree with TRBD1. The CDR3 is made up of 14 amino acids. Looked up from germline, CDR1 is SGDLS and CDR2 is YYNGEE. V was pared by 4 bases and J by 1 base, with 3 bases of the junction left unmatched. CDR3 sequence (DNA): TGTGCCAGCAGCCCGGGACAGCGCACAGATACGCAGTATTTT. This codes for CASSPGQRTDTQYF.

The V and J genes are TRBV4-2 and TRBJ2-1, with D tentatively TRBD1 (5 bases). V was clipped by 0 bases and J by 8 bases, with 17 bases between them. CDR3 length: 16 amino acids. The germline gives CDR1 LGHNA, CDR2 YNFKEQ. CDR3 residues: CASSQEYRVGAYEQFF. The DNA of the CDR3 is TGTGCCAGCAGCCAAGAGTATCGGGTAGGGGCTTATGAGCAGTTCTTC.

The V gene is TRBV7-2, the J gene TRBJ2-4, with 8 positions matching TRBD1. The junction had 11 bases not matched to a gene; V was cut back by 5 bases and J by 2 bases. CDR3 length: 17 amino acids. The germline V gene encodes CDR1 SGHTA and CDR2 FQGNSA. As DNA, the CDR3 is TGTGCCAGCAGCCCCCGGACAGGGTTAGGAACCAAAAACATTCAGTACTTC. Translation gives CASSPRTGLGTKNIQYF. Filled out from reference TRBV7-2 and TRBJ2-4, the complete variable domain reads GAGVSQSPSNKVTEKGKDVELRCDPISGHTALYWYRQSLGQGLEFLIYFQGNSAPDKSGLPSDRFSAERTGGSVSTLTIQRTQQEDSAVYLCASSPRTGLGTKNIQYFGAGTRLSVL.